A single sample gave rise to the 22 T cell receptor beta chains below, sequenced in a study of T-cell reconstitution after alpha-beta-depleted transplantation in children. Researchers prepared the TCRbeta library using unique molecular identifiers, the study reports. TCRdb processed the PCR reads anew with MiXCR; each CDR3 protein has one entry. The sample comprises fewer than 700,000 distinct CDR3 sequences, 10% to 15% of which are singletons, and approximately 2% rests with the top ten. The sequences come from PBMCs, mostly from graft donor cells, collected 360 days after TCRalphabeta/CD19-depleted stem cell transplant. The source is a male patient younger than 18 who had a stem cell transplant for acute myeloid leukemia, so the T cells may come from the graft donor.

V and J are TRBV12-3 or TRBV12-4 and TRBJ1-6, with D unresolved. The V gene lost 4 bases and the J gene lost 8 bases, with 6 bases spanning the gap. The length of the CDR3 is 12 residues. CDR3 region: CASSYGDSPLHF. The CDR3 bases are TGTGCCAGCAGTTACGGGGATTCACCCCTCCACTTT.

The J gene is TRBJ2-1, the V gene TRBV18; 7 bases fit TRBD2. V was pared by 2 bases and J by 6 bases, with 13 bases of the junction left unmatched. Germline V gene sequence: CDR1 KGHSH, CDR2 LQKENI. The CDR3 runs to 17 residues. In DNA form, the CDR3 reads TGTGCCAGCTCACCAGGGGTAGCGGGCCAGCTCGTCAATGAGCAGTTCTTC. It yields the protein CASSPGVAGQLVNEQFF.

This clonotype has just a few counts. This chain links TRBV7-2 with TRBJ2-2; 13 bases match TRBD2. The V segment lost 5 bases and the J segment 6 bases; nucleotides outside the gene matches: 6. The CDR3 is 16 amino acids. The germline CDR1 and CDR2 sequences are SGHTA and FQGNSA. This chain's CDR3 is CASSRITSGRAGELFF. Here the CDR3 DNA reads TGTGCCAGCAGCCGGATTACTAGCGGGAGGGCCGGGGAGCTGTTTTTT.

This rearrangement joins TRBV7-2 to TRBJ2-5; 15 bases fit TRBD2. CDR3 length: 17 amino acids. CDR1 and CDR2 from the germline V gene are SGHTA and FQGNSA. The V and J ends lost 6 bases and 2 bases, in that order; junction bases with no gene match: 7. CDR3 bases: TGTGCCAGCAGTCTCGGACTAGCGGGAGGGCTACAAGAGACCCAGTACTTC. This translates into CASSLGLAGGLQETQYF. Combining the CDR3 with reference TRBV7-2 and TRBJ2-5 gives the whole variable domain GAGVSQSPSNKVTEKGKDVELRCDPISGHTALYWYRQSLGQGLEFLIYFQGNSAPDKSGLPSDRFSAERTGGSVSTLTIQRTQQEDSAVYLCASSLGLAGGLQETQYFGPGTRLLVL.

The chain joins TRBV29-1 to TRBJ1-1, with D uncertain. The CDR3 consists of 12 residues. V was clipped by 2 bases and J by 8 bases, with 12 bases between them. The V gene's germline CDR1 is SQVTM and CDR2 ANQGSEA. CDR3 loop: CSVEKAPPEAFF. The CDR3 DNA follows: TGCAGCGTTGAAAAGGCTCCTCCAGAAGCTTTCTTT.

This clonotype was detected only once. The genes are TRBV20-1 and TRBJ2-7; 9 bases fit TRBD1. After removal of 3 bases from V and 5 bases from J, the junction contained 11 bases not matched to a gene. CDR3 size: 15 residues. Germline V gene sequence: CDR1 DFQATT, CDR2 SNEGSKA (reference sequence). CDR3 in amino acids: CSARDRGLSLDEQYF. The CDR3 bases are TGCAGTGCTAGGGACAGGGGTCTATCCCTGGACGAGCAGTACTTC.

The table lists this clonotype with a few counts. The rearrangement links TRBV15 to TRBJ2-2, with a tentative D call TRBD2 (6 bases). CDR1 is LNHNV, CDR2 YYDKDF, per germline (reference sequence). The length of the CDR3 is 16 residues. Trimming removed 6 bases from V and 9 bases from J, with 23 bases in between. For the CDR3, the DNA is TGTGCCACCAGGCAAGAGAGACGGCGGGGTGATAGGGAGCTGTTTTTT. Its protein is CATRQERRRGDRELFF.

This clonotype turned up a few times. The gene calls are TRBV7-8 and TRBJ1-1; tentative D call: TRBD1 (6 bases). Trimming pared 4 bases from V and 1 base from J, leaving 13 bases between. The CDR3 spans 15 residues. The germline V gene has CDR1 SGHVS and CDR2 FQNEAQ. For the CDR3, the DNA is TGTGCCAGCAGCTCGCTTATAGGGGGGAACACTGAAGCTTTCTTT. Its protein product is CASSSLIGGNTEAFF.

This clonotype has ten or more counts. This rearrangement joins TRBV7-9 to TRBJ1-1; 9 bases agree with TRBD1. Looked up from germline, CDR1 is SEHNR and CDR2 is FQNEAQ (reference sequence). This CDR3 contains 15 residues. The V segment lost 2 bases and the J segment 1 base; nucleotides outside the gene matches: 2. The CDR3 loop reads CASSLLGQGNTEAFF. DNA of the CDR3: TGTGCCAGCAGCTTACTGGGACAGGGGAACACTGAAGCTTTCTTT. Supplemented by reference TRBV7-9 and TRBJ1-1, the full variable domain reads DTGVSQNPRHKITKRGQNVTFRCDPISEHNRLYWYRQTLGQGPEFLTYFQNEAQLEKSRLLSDRFSAERPKGSFSTLEIQRTEQGDSAMYLCASSLLGQGNTEAFFGQGTRLTVV.

This clonotype was counted only a few times. The rearrangement joins TRBV29-1 to TRBJ1-1; 7 positions match TRBD1. The CDR3 extends over 14 amino acids. Germline CDR1 reads SQVTM; CDR2 reads ANQGSEA. V lost 7 bases to trimming and J lost 3 bases; unmatched junction nucleotides: 11. CDR3 bases: TGCAGCGCTTGTGGCAGGGGGATGTACACTGAAGCTTTCTTT. Its protein product is CSACGRGMYTEAFF.

This clonotype was picked up a small number of times. The V gene is TRBV7-6, the J gene TRBJ2-2; D may be TRBD2 (5 bases). Germline V gene data show CDR1 as SGHVS and CDR2 as FNYEAQ. The CDR3 consists of 16 residues. V was clipped by 1 base and J by 7 bases, with 16 bases between them. CDR3 nucleotides: TGTGCCAGCAGCTTAGGAGCGGCCCCTACCAGCGGGGAGCTGTTTTTT. Protein product: CASSLGAAPTSGELFF.

This clonotype has a count of ten or more. V and J are TRBV7-2 and TRBJ2-5, with D perhaps given as TRBD1 or TRBD2 (6 bases each). The ends were cut back, 1 base at V and 5 bases at J, with 14 bases in the middle. Per germline, CDR1 SGHTA and CDR2 FQGNSA. CDR3 length: 15 residues. CDR3 loop: CASSLGRRGRETQYF. The CDR3 DNA is TGTGCCAGCAGCTTAGGTCGGAGGGGGAGGGAGACCCAGTACTTC. The full variable domain, in which reference TRBV7-2 and TRBJ2-5 provide the parts outside the CDR3, is GAGVSQSPSNKVTEKGKDVELRCDPISGHTALYWYRQSLGQGLEFLIYFQGNSAPDKSGLPSDRFSAERTGGSVSTLTIQRTQQEDSAVYLCASSLGRRGRETQYFGPGTRLLVL.

This clonotype has just a few counts. This chain connects TRBV6-1 to TRBJ2-3, with D possibly being TRBD1 or TRBD2 (6 bases each). Germline values: CDR1 MNHNS, CDR2 SASEGT. The CDR3 totals 16 residues. The V end was cut by 6 bases, the J end by 1 base, with 17 bases between. CDR3 in DNA: TGTGCCAGCAGCTCTTCTTGGGGGGCAGGCACAGATACGCAGTATTTT. Translating it yields CASSSSWGAGTDTQYF.

This clonotype appeared many times. The J gene is TRBJ1-2, the V gene TRBV11-2, with D maybe TRBD1 (5 bases). Looked up from germline, CDR1 is SGHAT and CDR2 is FQNNGV. V lost 1 base and J lost 3, with 12 bases in between. CDR3 length: 15 residues. CDR3: CASSLVWGGDYGYTF. Written as DNA, the CDR3 is TGTGCCAGCAGCTTAGTGTGGGGGGGAGACTATGGCTACACCTTC.

The chain uses TRBV4-2 and TRBJ2-7; 9 bases are shared with TRBD2. This CDR3 region has 16 residues. Trimming at V came to 0 bases and at J to 1 base, leaving 4 bases not matched to a gene. Per the germline V gene, CDR1 is LGHNA and CDR2 is YNFKEQ. CDR3 sequence reads: CASSQDSGGRSYEQYF. Here the CDR3 DNA reads TGTGCCAGCAGCCAAGATAGCGGGGGTAGATCCTACGAGCAGTACTTC.

The table lists this clonotype with many counts. This chain uses TRBV28 with TRBJ2-5, with 9 nucleotides matching TRBD2. The germline V gene has CDR1 MDHEN and CDR2 SYDVKM. The CDR3 sequence is 13 residues long. V lost 11 bases and J lost 5; bases outside the gene matches: 9. CDR3 bases: TGTGCCGGAAAGGGGACTAGCAGGGAGACCCAGTACTTC. This encodes CAGKGTSRETQYF.

This clonotype was seen ten or more times. The chain combines TRBV7-6 with TRBJ2-2; no clear D gene. In germline, CDR1 is SGHVS, CDR2 FNYEAQ. This CDR3 comprises 17 residues. The V and J ends lost 2 bases and 2 bases respectively, with 15 bases between them. The CDR3 DNA follows: TGTGCCAGCAGCTTATACGGGTCCGGATTCAACACCGGGGAGCTGTTTTTT. It is translated as CASSLYGSGFNTGELFF. Complete variable domain (other parts from reference TRBV7-6 and TRBJ2-2): GAGVSQSPRYKVTKRGQDVALRCDPISGHVSLYWYRQALGQGPEFLTYFNYEAQQDKSGLPNDRFSAERPEGSISTLTIQRTEQRDSAMYRCASSLYGSGFNTGELFFGEGSRLTVL.

Only a few counts were recorded for this clonotype. This chain uses TRBV6-5 with TRBJ2-3; D call uncertain. The CDR3 extends over 10 amino acids. Germline V gene lookup returns CDR1 MNHEY and CDR2 SVGAGI. Trimming cost V 10 bases and J 5 bases, with 7 bases left between them. In DNA, the CDR3 is TGTGCCACTCTAGGAGATACGCAGTATTTT. It encodes CATLGDTQYF.

This clonotype was seen repeatedly, ten times or more. The rearrangement links TRBV20-1 to TRBJ2-3; D not certain. Trimming stripped 5 bases from V and 5 bases from J, with 11 bases between. The germline gives CDR1 DFQATT, CDR2 SNEGSKA (reference sequence). The CDR3 loop spans 12 amino acids. CDR3 sequence (DNA): TGCAGTGCTGTCATAGTGGTAGATACGCAGTATTTT. This translates into CSAVIVVDTQYF.

The chain employs TRBV7-2 and TRBJ2-2, with TRBD2 identical over 11 bases. Germline values: CDR1 SGHTA, CDR2 FQGNSA. The V and J ends lost 5 bases and 0 bases, in that order; junction bases with no gene match: 2. The CDR3 is 16 residues long. The CDR3 nucleotides read TGTGCCAGCAGCAATAGCGGGAGGGCGAACACCGGGGAGCTGTTTTTT. This encodes CASSNSGRANTGELFF.

This chain links TRBV20-1 with TRBJ2-3; possibly TRBD1 or TRBD2 for D (5 bases each). Germline CDR1 is DFQATT and CDR2 is SNEGSKA (reference sequence). The CDR3 sequence is 15 residues long. Deletions cut 0 bases from V and 0 bases from J, with 10 bases between. The CDR3 coding sequence is TGCAGTGCTAGAGATGGGGGATCTAGCACAGATACGCAGTATTTT. It yields the protein CSARDGGSSTDTQYF.

The CDR3 loop reads CASSLKLAGGTYF. The CDR3 bases are TGTGCCAGCAGCCTAAAGCTAGCGGGAGGCACGTACTTC. This chain connects TRBV28 to TRBJ2-5, with 11 positions matching TRBD2. J gave up 13 bases and V 6 bases, and 10 bases lay outside the gene matches. The germline V gene encodes CDR1 MDHEN and CDR2 SYDVKM. This CDR3 is 13 amino acids long.